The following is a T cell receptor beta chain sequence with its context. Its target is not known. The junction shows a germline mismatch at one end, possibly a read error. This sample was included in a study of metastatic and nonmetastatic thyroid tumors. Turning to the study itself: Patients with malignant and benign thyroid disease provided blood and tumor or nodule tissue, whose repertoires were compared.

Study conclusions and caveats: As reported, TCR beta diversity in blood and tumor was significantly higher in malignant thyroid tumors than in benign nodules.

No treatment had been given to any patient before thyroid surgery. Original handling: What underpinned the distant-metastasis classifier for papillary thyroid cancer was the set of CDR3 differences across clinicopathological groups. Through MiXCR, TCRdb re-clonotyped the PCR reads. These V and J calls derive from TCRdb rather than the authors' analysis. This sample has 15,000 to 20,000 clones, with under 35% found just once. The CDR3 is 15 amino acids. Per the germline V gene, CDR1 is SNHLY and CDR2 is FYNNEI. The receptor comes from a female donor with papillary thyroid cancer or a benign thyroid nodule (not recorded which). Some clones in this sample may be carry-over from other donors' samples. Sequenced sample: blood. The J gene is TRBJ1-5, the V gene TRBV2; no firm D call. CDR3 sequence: CASSWLQASNHPQHF. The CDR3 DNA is TGTGCCAGCAGTTGGCTTCAGGCTAGCAATCATCCCCAGCATTTT.